Described below is a single T cell receptor (beta chain) sequence and its context. Which antigen it targets is not known. No per-base quality is available; no much larger clone lies one base away. Reading the label with the study, this specimen's time point is: baseline before first vaccination. The vaccinee samples were drawn from two UK trials, COV001 and COV002, one of which was a single-blind randomized controlled phase 2/3 trial testing AZD1222 (ChAdOx1 nCoV-19) in healthy adults. Trial participant PBMC samples were collected at day 0 and day 28 after the second dose for TCRbeta chain sequencing. These data originate in a study of T cell responses to AZD1222 COVID-19 vaccine (dated by TCRdb to the early 2020s). As for the study more broadly: AZD1222 recipients whose second dose came at about 4 weeks and those whose second dose came at about 12 weeks were combined into one group, since spike-specific TCR depth and breadth did not differ between the two schedules. Trial participants were enrolled into age subgroups of 18-55, 56-69 and 70-plus years, which contained roughly 140, 27 and 60 TCR-sequenced participants, respectively. A total of 233 trial participants underwent TCR sequencing, of whom approximately 210 received two doses of AZD1222 and some 25 received two doses of the MenACWY control vaccine. Findings and caveats that apply to the study as a whole: Conclusions about previously exposed vaccinees are limited, since just five to seven AZD1222 recipients were seropositive for SARS-CoV-2 at baseline. Because no day 14 peak-response samples were available, the repertoires could be characterized only after the peak T cell response. The 56-69-year group was small, and its depth increase did not reach significance, likely because of low power. Participants were mostly white British and included more females than males, and it was suggested by the authors that clonal diversity may have been underestimated. CD4 TCRs associated with the vaccine covered the entire spike protein, and the dominant responses were in regions 160-218 and 743-854. After two AZD1222 doses, both the breadth and the depth of spike-specific TCRs were significantly higher than at day 0 and than in MenACWY recipients. Reportedly, close to half of the unique spike-specific TCRs recognized epitopes lying outside the regions that are mutated in the B.1.351 and B.1.1.7 variants.

The CDR3 regions of human TCRbeta chains were subjected to immunosequencing. The original pipeline was this. TCRs in the repertoires were compared against a reference library of SARS-CoV-2-specific TCRs that had been generated with the MIRA antigen-specificity platform. Breadth was defined as the fraction of unique TCRs that were SARS-CoV-2-associated. Depth was defined as the fraction of total T cells that were SARS-CoV-2-associated. Using the MIRA data, each spike-specific TCR was assigned both to the spike region to which the TCR was reactive and to a CD4 or CD8 class. Log10-transformed breadth and depth values were compared by one-way ANOVA with Sidak's multiple comparisons tests. TCRdb's version of the immuneACCESS table is confined to in-frame rearrangements and falls short of the full clone set. An unresolved V gene accounts for under half of the shortfall where checked; the remainder is of unknown origin. For V, J and clone size, that table is used; D and trimming come from the DNA. Recorded for this sample are around 29,000 clones; roughly 92% of them occurred a single time. Over 8% of the sample comes from the top ten.

Counted from cysteine to phenylalanine, this CDR3 has 13 amino acids. Only CDR3 DNA remains: 39 bases, in frame from the first base. Cut back by 7 bases and 5 bases, the V and J ends lie 12 bases apart. The specimen comprised peripheral blood, sampled on day 0 of AZD1222 vaccination. The V gene is TRBV12-3 or TRBV12-4 and the J gene is TRBJ2-4; the D gene identity is not certain. The TCR originated in an adult in good health. The CDR3 in this case is CASTPGGENIQYF. Here is the DNA: TGTGCCAGCACCCCCGGTGGGGAAAACATTCAGTACTTC.